This T cell receptor (beta chain) was sequenced in a study of blood T cells in healthy people across ages (dated by TCRdb to 2013 to 2016). With regard to the full study: In model experiments, template switching captured roughly one uniquely barcoded TCR beta cDNA molecule for every two T cells. The study measured age-related changes in TCR beta repertoire diversity using deep sequencing normalized with unique cDNA molecular identifiers. Donors of different ages were randomly distributed across sequencing lanes to avoid experimental bias. Using the same blood draw, the study looked at two additional independent replicas of 1 million unique cDNA reads for two donors, one aged 18 to 30 and the other aged 80 or older. The donors were split into four age groups: young (average 16 years), middle-aged (39), aged (more than 55) and long-lived (over 80). Beyond this particular receptor, the publication reports: Estimates of total diversity based on one million sequenced T cells were regarded as lower bounds and as underestimates. As age increased, observed TCR beta diversity per million T cells dropped in a roughly linear way, and a significant reduction was already evident by age about 40. Since profiling was done on bulk unsorted PBMCs, naive and antigen-experienced compartments could not be conclusively compared. Observed TCR beta diversity correlated strongly with the percentage of naive T cells measured by flow cytometry. Compared with the aged group, the long-lived group had more naive CD4+ T cells, fewer expanded clones and increased TCR diversity, suggesting age selection. Donor CMV infection status was unknown, potentially confounding age-related changes in expanded clonotypes.

The donors were roughly 40 Caucasian individuals from Russia, aged roughly 6 to 100 years, who were systemically healthy. Each donor gave around 9.9 milliliters of peripheral blood, collected into EDTA-treated Vacutainer tubes. Ficoll-Paque density-gradient centrifugation was used to isolate PBMCs, with at least 7 million per sample. Total RNA, at least 5 micrograms per sample, was extracted from PBMCs with Trizol reagent. For every donor, flow cytometry on a PBMC aliquot measured the percentage of naive CD45RAhigh/CD27high T cells. In regard to this clonotype: No antigen is known for it. Per-base qualities were not stored, and no clone one base away is much larger.

The CDR1 and CDR2 encoded by the germline V gene (reference sequence) are DFQATT and SNEGSKA. The CDR3, from cysteine to phenylalanine, totals 16 residues. The read is trimmed to its CDR3 DNA, 48 bases read in frame from base 1. Here V drops 3 bases and J drops 3 bases, and the junction holds 9 bases not matched to any gene. To prepare the library, 5' RACE was applied. The instrument given in TCRdb is Illumina HiSeq 2500. A second PCR of about 6 to 11 cycles was performed with a sample-barcoded 5' primer and a J-beta primer mix. Each TCR beta cDNA molecule received a unique molecular identifier from a template-switch 5' adaptor carrying 12 random nucleotides. Each sample yielded at least 2.5 million CDR3-containing paired-end reads. All of the RNA was converted into first-strand cDNA using the Mint cDNA synthesis kit, with a TRBC-specific oligonucleotide serving as the primer. Following uracil-DNA glycosylase treatment, a first 18-cycle PCR with universal primers M1SS and BC2_uni_R was performed on all cDNA. The authors processed their data as follows. For normalization, 1 million high-quality reads were randomly selected from each sample, with every read carrying a distinct molecular identifier. Instead of being binned into consensus sequences, reads that shared molecular identifiers were thrown out. MiTCR, run with a Q25 quality threshold and the strictest error-elimination algorithm, handled CDR3 identification, clonotype clustering and error correction. A nonparametric unseen species model using Euler transformation provided a lower-bound estimate of total TCR beta diversity. TCRdb ran its own pipeline on the public reads, namely fastp trimming at Q25 and MiXCR clone calling, and kept in-frame beta chains. Under each unique CDR3 protein, matching rows form one entry showing the most common genes and DNA. These V and J calls originate from TCRdb's pipeline instead of the authors' own analysis. The sample data list 700,000 to 950,000 distinct CDR3 sequences, and roughly 64% of these were observed just once. Jointly, the top ten make up over 20% of the sample.

The origin of this receptor is a man aged 30 to 45 in good health. Sequencing input: blood. This sequence uses TRBV20-1 and TRBJ2-2; TRBD2 matches 8 bases in the middle. The DNA is TGCAGTGCTAGTTCTAGCGGGCCTCGGGACACCGGGGAGCTGTTTTTT. This sequence encodes CSASSSGPRDTGELFF.